The present T cell receptor (beta chain) was sequenced within a study of human T cells and chemical hapten exposure. The time point is: patch test 3, about 24 weeks after DPC sensitization. Regarding treatment: therapeutic diphenylcyclopropenone sensitization with weekly scalp DPC. Overall study findings and caveats: Expanded TCR counts at PT1 were positively correlated with the patch test score.

A note on this clonotype: No antigen is known for it.

From the RACE reads, TCRdb called clonotypes with MiXCR, one entry per CDR3 protein. The sample shows some 96,000 distinct CDR3 sequences, 25% to 35% of them seen only once. The TCR originated in a middle-aged man with alopecia areata. Some clones in this sample may be carry-over from other donors' samples. Sequenced here: whole blood, sampled in connection with sensitization to the hapten diphenylcyclopropenone (DPC).

The CDR3 is CASSQVRTGEQYF. CDR3 nucleotides: TGTGCCAGCAGCCAAGTGCGGACAGGCGAGCAGTACTTC. The V and J genes are TRBV3-1 and TRBJ2-7, with 7 nucleotides matching TRBD1. The CDR3 extends over 13 amino acids. V shed 1 base and J 6 bases; nucleotides not matched to a gene: 3. Germline CDR1 reads LGHDT; CDR2 reads YNNKEL (reference sequence).